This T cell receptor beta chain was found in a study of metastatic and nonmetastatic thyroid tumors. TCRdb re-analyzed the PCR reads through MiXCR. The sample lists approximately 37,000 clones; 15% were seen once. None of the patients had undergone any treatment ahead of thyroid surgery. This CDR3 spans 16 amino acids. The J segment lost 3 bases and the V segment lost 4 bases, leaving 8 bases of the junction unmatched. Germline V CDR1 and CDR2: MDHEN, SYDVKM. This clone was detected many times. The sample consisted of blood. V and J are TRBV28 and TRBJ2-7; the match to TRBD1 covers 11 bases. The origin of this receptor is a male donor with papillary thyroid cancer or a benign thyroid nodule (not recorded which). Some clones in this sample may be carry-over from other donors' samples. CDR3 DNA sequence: TGTGCCAGCAGTTCTCCATCCGGGACAGGGGGCTACGAGCAGTACTTC. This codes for CASSSPSGTGGYEQYF.